A selection of T cell receptor beta chains follows, all from one sample in a study of T-cell reconstitution after alpha-beta-depleted transplantation in children. TCRdb recomputed calls from the PCR reads with MiXCR, one row per CDR3 protein. The repertoire holds hundreds of thousands of distinct CDR3 sequences, 20% to 25% seen once, with roughly 14% in the top ten. The sample was PBMCs, mostly from graft donor cells, taken 360 days after TCRalphabeta/CD19-depleted stem cell transplant. These receptors all stem from a boy less than two years old who had a stem cell transplant for acute myeloid leukemia, so the T cells may come from the graft donor. Each CDR3 is given with its conserved first and last residue. A D gene is named only where the DNA matches it firmly. Clone size appears in some rows only: once, few, many, or a class for an expanded clone.

V gene: TRBV24-1; J gene: TRBJ2-2; clone size: many; D gene: -; CDR3 DNA: TGTGCCACCAGGTACAAGAACACCGGGGAGCTGTTTTTT; CDR3 protein: CATRYKNTGELFF
V gene: TRBV20-1; J gene: TRBJ1-5; clone size: few; D gene: -; CDR3 DNA: TGCAGTGCTAGGGGCAGGGTCGGCAATCAGCCCCAGCATTTT; CDR3 protein: CSARGRVGNQPQHF
V gene: TRBV6-5; J gene: TRBJ2-5; clone size: -; D gene: -; CDR3 DNA: TGTGCCAGCAGTTACATGGGACTTCAAGAAGAGACCCAGTACTTC; CDR3 protein: CASSYMGLQEETQYF
V gene: TRBV2; J gene: TRBJ1-2; clone size: -; D gene: TRBD1; CDR3 DNA: TGTGCCAGCAGTACACAGGGGGCGGTGGGCTACACCTTC; CDR3 protein: CASSTQGAVGYTF
V gene: TRBV12-3/TRBV12-4; J gene: TRBJ2-7; clone size: many; D gene: -; CDR3 DNA: TGTGCCAGCAGTTTTGGACTGAAAGCCTACGAGCAGTACTTC; CDR3 protein: CASSFGLKAYEQYF
V gene: TRBV10-3; J gene: TRBJ2-1; clone size: -; D gene: -; CDR3 DNA: TGTGCCATCAGTGGCGGGGACAACTACAATGAGCAGTTCTTC; CDR3 protein: CAISGGDNYNEQFF
V gene: TRBV12-3/TRBV12-4; J gene: TRBJ2-5; clone size: few; D gene: -; CDR3 DNA: TGTGCCAGCAGTTTAGTAGGGCACCAAGAGACCCAGTACTTC; CDR3 protein: CASSLVGHQETQYF
V gene: TRBV7-6; J gene: TRBJ2-3; clone size: few; D gene: TRBD2; CDR3 DNA: TGTGCCAGCAGCTCCCGGTCTCTAGCGGGGCCCGGTGAGGGTGACACAGATACGCAGTATTTT; CDR3 protein: CASSSRSLAGPGEGDTDTQYF
V gene: TRBV20-1; J gene: TRBJ2-3; clone size: -; D gene: TRBD2; CDR3 DNA: TGCAGTGCAGAGACGAGCGGGGTATCCACAGATACGCAGTATTTT; CDR3 protein: CSAETSGVSTDTQYF
V gene: TRBV7-9; J gene: TRBJ2-1; clone size: -; D gene: -; CDR3 DNA: TGTGCCAGCAGCAACACCGCAAATGAGCAGTTCTTC; CDR3 protein: CASSNTANEQFF
V gene: TRBV9; J gene: TRBJ1-5; clone size: few; D gene: -; CDR3 DNA: TGTGCCAGCAGCGTAGAGGTTCTCAATCAGCCCCAGCATTTT; CDR3 protein: CASSVEVLNQPQHF
V gene: TRBV7-6; J gene: TRBJ2-3; clone size: -; D gene: TRBD2; CDR3 DNA: TGTGCCAGCAGCTTAAGACTAGCGGATAGCACAGATACGCAGTATTTT; CDR3 protein: CASSLRLADSTDTQYF
V gene: TRBV29-1; J gene: TRBJ2-1; clone size: -; D gene: -; CDR3 DNA: TGCAGCGTTGCCGTTCCCACGGAGTTCCACAATGAGCAGTTCTTC; CDR3 protein: CSVAVPTEFHNEQFF
V gene: TRBV20-1; J gene: TRBJ2-1; clone size: many; D gene: TRBD2; CDR3 DNA: TGCAGTGCTAGAGATAAAAGCGGGGGGCGATATGAGCAGTTCTTC; CDR3 protein: CSARDKSGGRYEQFF
V gene: TRBV4-1; J gene: TRBJ2-5; clone size: many; D gene: -; CDR3 DNA: TGCGCCAGCAGTCCAGGGAGGGAGACCCAGTACTTC; CDR3 protein: CASSPGRETQYF
V gene: TRBV12-3/TRBV12-4; J gene: TRBJ2-6; clone size: many; D gene: -; CDR3 DNA: TGTGCCAGCAGTTTTTCTCCAGGGTCTGGGGCCAACGTCCTGACTTTC; CDR3 protein: CASSFSPGSGANVLTF
V gene: TRBV29-1; J gene: TRBJ2-1; clone size: -; D gene: -; CDR3 DNA: TGCAGCGTTGGCCCCGGGGCTTTTGGGGAGCAGTTCTTC; CDR3 protein: CSVGPGAFGEQFF
V gene: TRBV12-3/TRBV12-4; J gene: TRBJ1-2; clone size: -; D gene: -; CDR3 DNA: TGTGCCAGCAGTCTCGGGACACCAGTAGGCTACACCTTC; CDR3 protein: CASSLGTPVGYTF
V gene: TRBV6-2/TRBV6-3; J gene: TRBJ2-1; clone size: few; D gene: -; CDR3 DNA: TGTGCCAGCACTACAACCACGGGGCTTAATGAGCAGTTCTTC; CDR3 protein: CASTTTTGLNEQFF
V gene: TRBV12-3/TRBV12-4; J gene: TRBJ1-1; clone size: -; D gene: -; CDR3 DNA: TGTGCCAGCAGCCCCCGCAGGGCCACTGAAGCTTTCTTT; CDR3 protein: CASSPRRATEAFF
V gene: TRBV5-1; J gene: TRBJ2-3; clone size: few; D gene: -; CDR3 DNA: TGCGCCAGCGGAATAGCTCTTCGCACAGATACGCAGTATTTT; CDR3 protein: CASGIALRTDTQYF
V gene: TRBV29-1; J gene: TRBJ1-1; clone size: -; D gene: -; CDR3 DNA: TGCAGCGTTGGTCCCTGGGGAGGGAACACTGAAGCTTTCTTT; CDR3 protein: CSVGPWGGNTEAFF
V gene: TRBV6-1; J gene: TRBJ1-5; clone size: few; D gene: -; CDR3 DNA: TGTGCCAGCAGACAGGGAATGGGGCAGCCCCAGCATTTT; CDR3 protein: CASRQGMGQPQHF
V gene: TRBV20-1; J gene: TRBJ1-6; clone size: -; D gene: -; CDR3 DNA: TGCAGTGCCAAAAGGGGGGTTTCCTATAATTCACCCCTCCACTTT; CDR3 protein: CSAKRGVSYNSPLHF
V gene: TRBV25-1; J gene: TRBJ2-6; clone size: few; D gene: -; CDR3 DNA: TGTGCCAGCAGTGCCCGGGGCTCTGGGGCCAACGTCCTGACTTTC; CDR3 protein: CASSARGSGANVLTF
V gene: TRBV12-3/TRBV12-4; J gene: TRBJ1-3; clone size: many; D gene: -; CDR3 DNA: TGTGCCAGCAGTTTAGGACAGGCGTTCTCTGGAAACACCATATATTTT; CDR3 protein: CASSLGQAFSGNTIYF
V gene: TRBV25-1; J gene: TRBJ2-1; clone size: few; D gene: -; CDR3 DNA: TGTGCCACTTCTAAGGAGTTCTTC; CDR3 protein: CATSKEFF
V gene: TRBV20-1; J gene: TRBJ2-3; clone size: many; D gene: -; CDR3 DNA: TGCAGTGCTGGGGAGGACACAGATACGCAGTATTTT; CDR3 protein: CSAGEDTDTQYF
V gene: TRBV11-2; J gene: TRBJ2-4; clone size: -; D gene: -; CDR3 DNA: TGTGCCAGCACCGGAGAAGCCAAAAACATTCAGTACTTC; CDR3 protein: CASTGEAKNIQYF
V gene: TRBV21-1; J gene: TRBJ1-1; clone size: -; D gene: -; CDR3 DNA: TGTGCCAGCAGCGCTCAAGGGAGGGCTGAAGCTTTCTTT; CDR3 protein: CASSAQGRAEAFF
V gene: TRBV12-3/TRBV12-4; J gene: TRBJ1-5; clone size: many; D gene: -; CDR3 DNA: TGTGCCAGCGGGAAACACCTAAATCAGCCCCAGCATTTT; CDR3 protein: CASGKHLNQPQHF
V gene: TRBV6-5; J gene: TRBJ1-1; clone size: many; D gene: TRBD1; CDR3 DNA: TGTGCCAGCAGTTCGAAGGGGGCGCAGACTGAAGCTTTCTTT; CDR3 protein: CASSSKGAQTEAFF
V gene: TRBV10-3; J gene: TRBJ2-7; clone size: -; D gene: -; CDR3 DNA: TGTGCCATCAGTGATAAGCAAGGGGGGGCAGGGGCCTACGAGCAGTACTTC; CDR3 protein: CAISDKQGGAGAYEQYF
V gene: TRBV5-1; J gene: TRBJ1-2; clone size: -; D gene: -; CDR3 DNA: TGCGCCAGCAGCTTGGGCGAAAGACCGACTCCGTATGGCTACACCTTC; CDR3 protein: CASSLGERPTPYGYTF
V gene: TRBV5-1; J gene: TRBJ2-5; clone size: few; D gene: TRBD2; CDR3 DNA: TGCGCCAGCAGCTATAGCAGACTAGCGGGGGTGGAGACCCAGTACTTC; CDR3 protein: CASSYSRLAGVETQYF
V gene: TRBV7-9; J gene: TRBJ1-1; clone size: -; D gene: TRBD1; CDR3 DNA: TGTGCCAGCAGCTTAAGACAGGGTGAGGAAGCTTTCTTT; CDR3 protein: CASSLRQGEEAFF
V gene: TRBV4-1; J gene: TRBJ2-2; clone size: many; D gene: -; CDR3 DNA: TGCGCCAGCAGCCTTAGCCCTAGGAACACCGGGGAGCTGTTTTTT; CDR3 protein: CASSLSPRNTGELFF
V gene: TRBV12-3/TRBV12-4; J gene: TRBJ1-4; clone size: -; D gene: -; CDR3 DNA: TGTGCCAGCAGTGAGGGCGGGACTAATGAAAAACTGTTTTTT; CDR3 protein: CASSEGGTNEKLFF
V gene: TRBV20-1; J gene: TRBJ2-7; clone size: -; D gene: TRBD1; CDR3 DNA: TGCAGTGCTACCTGGACAGGCACTGACGAGCAGTACTTC; CDR3 protein: CSATWTGTDEQYF
V gene: TRBV5-1; J gene: TRBJ2-3; clone size: -; D gene: -; CDR3 DNA: TGCGCCAGCAGCTTTTCTGTTGACCTCTCAGATACGCAGTATTTT; CDR3 protein: CASSFSVDLSDTQYF
V gene: TRBV6-1; J gene: TRBJ2-1; clone size: many; D gene: TRBD2; CDR3 DNA: TGTGCCAGCAGTTTGAAGCGGGGGTACAATGAGCAGTTCTTC; CDR3 protein: CASSLKRGYNEQFF
V gene: TRBV12-3/TRBV12-4; J gene: TRBJ2-7; clone size: -; D gene: TRBD2; CDR3 DNA: TGTGCCAGCAGTCCACGGACTAGATCCTACGAGCAGTACTTC; CDR3 protein: CASSPRTRSYEQYF
V gene: TRBV20-1; J gene: TRBJ2-3; clone size: many; D gene: TRBD1; CDR3 DNA: TGCAGTGCTCCGGACAGGGGGCTTGGCACAGATACGCAGTATTTT; CDR3 protein: CSAPDRGLGTDTQYF
V gene: TRBV20-1; J gene: TRBJ1-1; clone size: few; D gene: TRBD1; CDR3 DNA: TGCAGTGCTTTAAAAGGGGGCGGGAACACTGAAGCTTTCTTT; CDR3 protein: CSALKGGGNTEAFF
V gene: TRBV20-1; J gene: TRBJ1-4; clone size: few; D gene: TRBD1; CDR3 DNA: TGCAGTGGGGAGGACAGGGGGAGTGAAAAACTGTTTTTT; CDR3 protein: CSGEDRGSEKLFF
V gene: TRBV20-1; J gene: TRBJ2-3; clone size: -; D gene: -; CDR3 DNA: TGCAGTGCTAGCGGAACCACAGATACGCAGTATTTT; CDR3 protein: CSASGTTDTQYF
V gene: TRBV5-8; J gene: TRBJ2-3; clone size: many; D gene: -; CDR3 DNA: TGTGCCAGCAGCTTGGCTGTCGGCGGACCCACAGATACGCAGTATTTT; CDR3 protein: CASSLAVGGPTDTQYF
V gene: TRBV7-2; J gene: TRBJ1-1; clone size: -; D gene: TRBD1; CDR3 DNA: TGTGCCAGCAGCTATTGGGGACAGTCGAACACTGAAGCTTTCTTT; CDR3 protein: CASSYWGQSNTEAFF
V gene: TRBV7-3; J gene: TRBJ1-1; clone size: -; D gene: -; CDR3 DNA: TGTGCCAGCAGTCCCGACGCCGGGACTACCCGAGCTTTCTTT; CDR3 protein: CASSPDAGTTRAFF
V gene: TRBV20-1; J gene: TRBJ2-7; clone size: many; D gene: -; CDR3 DNA: TGCAGTGCTAGAGATTTAGTAGGCGAGCAGTACTTC; CDR3 protein: CSARDLVGEQYF
V gene: TRBV5-1; J gene: TRBJ1-6; clone size: many; D gene: -; CDR3 DNA: TGCGCCAGCAGCTTTTCCCCAACTTACACGGAGAATTCACCCCTCCACTTT; CDR3 protein: CASSFSPTYTENSPLHF
V gene: TRBV5-5; J gene: TRBJ2-3; clone size: -; D gene: TRBD1; CDR3 DNA: TGTGCCAGTAGGGGGCCCCCGGATACGCAGTATTTT; CDR3 protein: CASRGPPDTQYF
V gene: TRBV2; J gene: TRBJ2-5; clone size: many; D gene: TRBD1; CDR3 DNA: TGTGCCAGCAGTGCCAACGGGGGACAGGGCCGCTTC; CDR3 protein: CASSANGGQGRF
V gene: TRBV20-1; J gene: TRBJ2-1; clone size: many; D gene: -; CDR3 DNA: TGCAGTGCTAGACCACGCCCGGTGGGTTACAATGAGCAGTTCTTC; CDR3 protein: CSARPRPVGYNEQFF